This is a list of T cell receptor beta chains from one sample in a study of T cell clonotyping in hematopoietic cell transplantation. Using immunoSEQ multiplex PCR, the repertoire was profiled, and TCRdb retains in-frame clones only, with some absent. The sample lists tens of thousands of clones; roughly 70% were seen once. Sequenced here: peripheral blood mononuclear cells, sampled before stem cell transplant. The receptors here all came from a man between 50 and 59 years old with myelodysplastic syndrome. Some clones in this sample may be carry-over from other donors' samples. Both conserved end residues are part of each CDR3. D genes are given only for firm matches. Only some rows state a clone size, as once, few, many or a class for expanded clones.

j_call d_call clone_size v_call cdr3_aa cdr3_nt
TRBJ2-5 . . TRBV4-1 CASSQSQETQYF TGCGCCAGCAGCCAATCCCAAGAGACCCAGTACTTC
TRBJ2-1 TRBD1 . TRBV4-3 CASSQDPTGGYNEQFF TGCGCCAGCAGCCAAGATCCGACAGGGGGCTACAATGAGCAGTTCTTC
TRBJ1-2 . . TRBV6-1 CASSDVREGGYTF TGTGCCAGCAGTGATGTACGGGAGGGCGGCTACACCTTC
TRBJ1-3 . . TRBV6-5 CASSYSSRSSGNTIYF TGTGCCAGCAGTTACTCGAGTAGAAGCTCTGGAAACACCATATATTTT
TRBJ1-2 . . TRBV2 CASSGGIVYGYTF TGTGCCAGCAGCGGGGGGATTGTCTATGGCTACACCTTC
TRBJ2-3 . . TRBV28 CASSSGASTDTQYF TGTGCCAGCAGTTCGGGGGCTAGCACAGATACGCAGTATTTT
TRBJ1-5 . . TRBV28 CASSRVKEDQPQHF TGTGCCAGCAGTCGAGTTAAAGAGGATCAGCCCCAGCATTTT
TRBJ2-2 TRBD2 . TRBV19 CASNQGLAVSNTGELFF TGTGCCAGTAACCAAGGACTAGCGGTTTCGAACACCGGGGAGCTGTTTTTT
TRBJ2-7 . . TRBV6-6 CASSVRDGEQYF TGTGCCAGCAGTGTCAGGGACGGGGAGCAGTACTTC
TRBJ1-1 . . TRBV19 CASGKGLGTEAFF TGTGCCAGTGGTAAGGGGTTGGGCACTGAAGCTTTCTTT
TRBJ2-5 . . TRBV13 CASSFTVHQETQYF TGTGCCAGCAGCTTTACAGTCCACCAAGAGACCCAGTACTTC
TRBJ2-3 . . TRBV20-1 CRPSAGTRTRF TGCAGGCCTTCCGCCGGGACACGGACCCGTTTT
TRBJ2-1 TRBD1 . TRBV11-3 CASSPTDRDDEQFF TGTGCCAGCAGCCCGACGGACAGGGATGATGAGCAGTTCTTC
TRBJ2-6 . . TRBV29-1 CSVIAGFDVLTF TGCAGCGTTATTGCAGGGTTTGACGTCCTGACTTTC
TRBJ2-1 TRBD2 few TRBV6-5 CASIPDGGGANEQFF TGTGCCAGCATACCGGATGGCGGGGGGGCCAATGAGCAGTTCTTC
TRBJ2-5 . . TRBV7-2 CASSLVSGGETQYF TGTGCCAGCAGCTTAGTTAGCGGAGGGGAGACCCAGTACTTC
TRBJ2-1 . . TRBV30 CAWTPNHNEQFF TGTGCCTGGACACCCAATCACAATGAGCAGTTCTTC
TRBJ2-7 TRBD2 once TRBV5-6 CASSLPGGAYEQYF TGTGCCAGCAGCTTGCCGGGGGGTGCCTACGAGCAGTACTTC
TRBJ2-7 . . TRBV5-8 CASSFRRTFGQQYF TGTGCCAGCAGCTTTCGACGCACCTTCGGGCAGCAGTACTTC
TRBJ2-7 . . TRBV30 CAWAPGRGYEQYF TGTGCCTGGGCCCCGGGCAGGGGATACGAGCAGTACTTC
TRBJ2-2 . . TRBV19 CASIGQKYTGELFF TGTGCCAGTATAGGACAGAAGTACACCGGGGAGCTGTTTTTT
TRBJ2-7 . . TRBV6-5 CASSYSIQGEQYF TGTGCCAGCAGTTACTCGATCCAGGGCGAGCAGTACTTC
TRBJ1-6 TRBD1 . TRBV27 CASGDRGVSSPLHF TGTGCCAGCGGTGACAGGGGAGTAAGTTCACCCCTCCACTTT
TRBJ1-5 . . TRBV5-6 CASSGSGSSQPQHF TGTGCCAGCAGCGGCTCAGGGTCATCACAGCCCCAGCATTTT